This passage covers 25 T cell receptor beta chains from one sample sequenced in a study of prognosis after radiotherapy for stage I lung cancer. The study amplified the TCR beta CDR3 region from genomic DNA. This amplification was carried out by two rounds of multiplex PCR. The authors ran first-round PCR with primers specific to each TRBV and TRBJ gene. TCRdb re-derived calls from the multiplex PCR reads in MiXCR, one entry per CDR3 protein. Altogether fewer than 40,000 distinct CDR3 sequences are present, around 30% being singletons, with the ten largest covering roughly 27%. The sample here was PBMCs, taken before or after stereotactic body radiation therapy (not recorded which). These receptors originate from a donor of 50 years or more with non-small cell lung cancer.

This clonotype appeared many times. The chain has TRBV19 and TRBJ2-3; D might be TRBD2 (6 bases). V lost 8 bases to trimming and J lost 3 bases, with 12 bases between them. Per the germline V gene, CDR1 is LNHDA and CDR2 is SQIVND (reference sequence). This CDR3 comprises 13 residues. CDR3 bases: TGTGCCAGTGCGGGGTATAATACAGATACGCAGTATTTT. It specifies CASAGYNTDTQYF.

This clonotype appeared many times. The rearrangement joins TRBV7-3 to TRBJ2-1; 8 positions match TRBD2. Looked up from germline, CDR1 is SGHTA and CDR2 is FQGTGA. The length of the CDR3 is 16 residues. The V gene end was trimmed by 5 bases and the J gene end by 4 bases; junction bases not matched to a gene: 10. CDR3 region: CASSPYGSGSYNEQFF. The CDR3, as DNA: TGTGCCAGCAGCCCCTATGGAAGCGGGAGTTACAATGAGCAGTTCTTC.

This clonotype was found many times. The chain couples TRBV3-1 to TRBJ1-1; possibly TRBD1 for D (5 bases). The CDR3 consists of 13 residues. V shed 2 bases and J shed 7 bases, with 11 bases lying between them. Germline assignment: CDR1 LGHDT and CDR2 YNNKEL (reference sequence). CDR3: CASSQRAGSEAFF. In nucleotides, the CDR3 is TGTGCCAGCAGCCAAAGGGCAGGGAGTGAAGCTTTCTTT.

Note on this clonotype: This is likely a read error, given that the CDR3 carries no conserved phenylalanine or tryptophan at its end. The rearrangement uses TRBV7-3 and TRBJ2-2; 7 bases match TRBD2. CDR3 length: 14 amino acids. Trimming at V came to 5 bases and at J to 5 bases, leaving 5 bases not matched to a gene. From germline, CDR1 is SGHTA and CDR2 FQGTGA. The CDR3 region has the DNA TGTGCCAGCAGCGGGGGGGTGGCAACCGGGGAGCTGTTTTCT. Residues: CASSGGVATGELFS.

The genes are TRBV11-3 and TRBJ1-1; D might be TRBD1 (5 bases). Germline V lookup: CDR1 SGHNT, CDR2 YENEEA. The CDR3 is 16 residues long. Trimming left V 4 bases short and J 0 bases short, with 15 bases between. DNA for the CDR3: TGTGCCAGCAGCTCGGTACAGGTGAACTTGAACACTGAAGCTTTCTTT. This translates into CASSSVQVNLNTEAFF.

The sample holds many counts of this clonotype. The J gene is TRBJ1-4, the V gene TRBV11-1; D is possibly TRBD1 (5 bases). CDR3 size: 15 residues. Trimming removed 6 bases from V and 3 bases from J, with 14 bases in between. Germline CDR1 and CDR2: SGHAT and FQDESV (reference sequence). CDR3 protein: CASRSREPANEKLFF. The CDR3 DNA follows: TGTGCCAGCAGATCCAGGGAGCCGGCTAATGAAAAACTGTTTTTT.

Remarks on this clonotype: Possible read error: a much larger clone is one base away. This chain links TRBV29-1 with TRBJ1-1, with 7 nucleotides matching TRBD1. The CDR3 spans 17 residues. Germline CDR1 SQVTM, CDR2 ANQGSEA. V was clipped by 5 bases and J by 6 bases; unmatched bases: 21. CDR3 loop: CSVRPRRGSNRGAEAFF. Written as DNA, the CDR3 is TGCAGCGTTAGGCCACGCAGGGGGAGCAATCGGGGCGCTGAAGCTTTCTTT.

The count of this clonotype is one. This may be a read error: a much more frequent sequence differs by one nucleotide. The CDR3 region is CASTHRRGGGTQYF. CDR3 bases: TGTGCCAGCACCCACAGGCGGGGCGGGGGGACCCAGTACTTC. The chain is built from TRBV6-1 and TRBJ2-5, with 7 bases that match TRBD2. Trimming removed 7 bases from V and 7 bases from J; junction bases left unmatched: 12. CDR1 and CDR2 from the germline V gene are MNHNS and SASEGT. CDR3 length: 14 residues.

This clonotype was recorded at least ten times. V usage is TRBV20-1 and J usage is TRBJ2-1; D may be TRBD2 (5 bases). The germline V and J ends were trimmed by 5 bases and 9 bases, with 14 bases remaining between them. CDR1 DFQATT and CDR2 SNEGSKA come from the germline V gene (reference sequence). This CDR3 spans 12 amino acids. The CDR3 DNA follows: TGCAGTGCTCAGGACGGGGTCGGTGAGCAGTTCTTC. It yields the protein CSAQDGVGEQFF.

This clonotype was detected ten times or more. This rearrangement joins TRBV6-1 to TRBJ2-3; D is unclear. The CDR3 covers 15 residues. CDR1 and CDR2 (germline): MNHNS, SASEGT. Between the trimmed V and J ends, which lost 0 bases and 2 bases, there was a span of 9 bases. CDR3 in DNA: TGTGCCAGCAGTGAAGCACACACCTCCACAGATACGCAGTATTTT. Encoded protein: CASSEAHTSTDTQYF.

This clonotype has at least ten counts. The CDR3 bases are TGCGCCAGCAGCTTGGGAGCTACCCAAGAGACCCAGTACTTC. It encodes CASSLGATQETQYF. This sequence joins TRBV5-1 and TRBJ2-5; D call uncertain. From germline, CDR1 is SGHRS and CDR2 YFSETQ. The CDR3 has 14 residues. Deletions cut 0 bases from V and 1 base from J, with 7 bases between.

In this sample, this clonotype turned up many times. CDR3 DNA sequence: TGTGCCAGCTCACCGAGGGAAACTGAAGCTTTCTTT. Amino acids: CASSPRETEAFF. The genes are TRBV18 and TRBJ1-1; no clear D. Trimming took 3 bases from V and 5 from J, leaving 7 bases between them. This CDR3 has 12 residues. Per the germline V gene, CDR1 is KGHSH and CDR2 is LQKENI.

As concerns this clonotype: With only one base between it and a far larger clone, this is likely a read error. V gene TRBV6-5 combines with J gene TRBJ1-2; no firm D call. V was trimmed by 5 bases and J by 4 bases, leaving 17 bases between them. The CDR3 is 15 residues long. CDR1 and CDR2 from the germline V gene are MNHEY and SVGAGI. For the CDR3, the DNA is TGTGCCAGCAGTCTAATTTCCGGGTCCTCCTATGGCTACACCTTC. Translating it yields CASSLISGSSYGYTF.

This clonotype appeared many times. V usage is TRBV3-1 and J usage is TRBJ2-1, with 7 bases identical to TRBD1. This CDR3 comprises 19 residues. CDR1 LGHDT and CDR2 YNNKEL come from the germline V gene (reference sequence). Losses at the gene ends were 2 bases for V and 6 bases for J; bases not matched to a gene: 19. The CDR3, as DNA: TGTGCCAGCAGCCAACTGGACAGGTTGTTTGTGGATCTAGGCAATGAGCAGTTCTTC. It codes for CASSQLDRLFVDLGNEQFF.

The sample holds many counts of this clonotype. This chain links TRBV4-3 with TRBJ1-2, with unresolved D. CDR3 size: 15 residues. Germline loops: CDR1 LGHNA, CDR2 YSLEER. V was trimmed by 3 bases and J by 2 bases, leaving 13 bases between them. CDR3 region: CASSQASGFNYGYTF. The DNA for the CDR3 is TGCGCCAGCAGCCAGGCTAGCGGGTTCAACTATGGCTACACCTTC.

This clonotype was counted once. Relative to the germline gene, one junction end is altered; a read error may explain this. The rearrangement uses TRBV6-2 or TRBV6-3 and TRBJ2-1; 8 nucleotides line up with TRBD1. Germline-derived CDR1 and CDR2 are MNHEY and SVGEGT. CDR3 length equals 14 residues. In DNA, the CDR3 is TGTACCAGCAGAGTGTCAGGGGGCATTTATGAGCAGTTCTTC. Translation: CTSRVSGGIYEQFF.

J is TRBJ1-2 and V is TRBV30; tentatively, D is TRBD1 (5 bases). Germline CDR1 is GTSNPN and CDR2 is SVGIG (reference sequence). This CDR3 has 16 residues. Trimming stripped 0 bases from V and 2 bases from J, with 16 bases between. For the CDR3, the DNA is TGTGCCTGGAGTGTACAGTGGGGACGGCCCAACTATGGCTACACCTTC. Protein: CAWSVQWGRPNYGYTF.

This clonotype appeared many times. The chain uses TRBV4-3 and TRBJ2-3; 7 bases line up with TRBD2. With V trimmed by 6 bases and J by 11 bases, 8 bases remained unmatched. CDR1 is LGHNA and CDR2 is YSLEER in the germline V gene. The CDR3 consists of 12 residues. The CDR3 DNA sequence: TGCGCCAGCAGAAGCGGGACTACAAGGCAGTATTTT. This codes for CASRSGTTRQYF.

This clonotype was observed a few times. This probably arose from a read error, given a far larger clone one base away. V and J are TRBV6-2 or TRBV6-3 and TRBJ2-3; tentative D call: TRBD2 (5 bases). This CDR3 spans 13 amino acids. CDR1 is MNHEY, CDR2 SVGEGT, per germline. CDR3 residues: CASRVGSTHTQYF. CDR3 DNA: TGTGCCAGCAGAGTGGGGAGCACACATACGCAGTATTTT.

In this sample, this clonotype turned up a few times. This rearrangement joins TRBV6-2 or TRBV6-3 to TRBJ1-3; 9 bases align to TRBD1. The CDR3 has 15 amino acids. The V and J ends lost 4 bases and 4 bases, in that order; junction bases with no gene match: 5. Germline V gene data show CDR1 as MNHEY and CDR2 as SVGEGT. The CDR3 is CASSLSGTGGNTIYF. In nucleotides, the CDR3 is TGTGCCAGCAGTTTATCCGGGACAGGGGGAAACACCATATATTTT.

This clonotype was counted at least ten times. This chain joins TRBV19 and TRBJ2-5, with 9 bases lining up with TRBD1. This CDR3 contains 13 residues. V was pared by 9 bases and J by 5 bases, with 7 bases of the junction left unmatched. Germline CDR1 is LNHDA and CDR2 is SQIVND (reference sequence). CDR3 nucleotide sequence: TGTGCCAGCAACACAGGGGGCTGGGAGACCCAGTACTTC. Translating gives CASNTGGWETQYF.

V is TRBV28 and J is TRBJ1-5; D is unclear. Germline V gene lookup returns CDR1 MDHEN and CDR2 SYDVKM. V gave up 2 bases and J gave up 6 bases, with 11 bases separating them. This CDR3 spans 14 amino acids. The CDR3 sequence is CASSLVHVTQPQHF. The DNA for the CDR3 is TGTGCCAGCAGTTTAGTACATGTTACTCAGCCCCAGCATTTT.

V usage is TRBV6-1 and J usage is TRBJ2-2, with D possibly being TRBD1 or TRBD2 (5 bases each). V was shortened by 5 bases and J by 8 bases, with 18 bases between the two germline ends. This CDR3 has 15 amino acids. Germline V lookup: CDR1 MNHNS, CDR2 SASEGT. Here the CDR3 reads CASSPGKGSTGELFF. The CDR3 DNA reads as TGTGCCAGCAGTCCGGGAAAGGGGTCCACAGGGGAGCTGTTTTTT.

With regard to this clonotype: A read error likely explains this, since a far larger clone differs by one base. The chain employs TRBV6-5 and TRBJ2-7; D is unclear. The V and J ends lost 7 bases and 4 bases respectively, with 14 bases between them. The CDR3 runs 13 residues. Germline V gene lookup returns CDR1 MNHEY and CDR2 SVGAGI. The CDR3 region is CASIQPGRYEQYF. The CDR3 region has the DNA TGTGCCAGCATCCAGCCCGGAAGGTACGAGCAGTACTTC.

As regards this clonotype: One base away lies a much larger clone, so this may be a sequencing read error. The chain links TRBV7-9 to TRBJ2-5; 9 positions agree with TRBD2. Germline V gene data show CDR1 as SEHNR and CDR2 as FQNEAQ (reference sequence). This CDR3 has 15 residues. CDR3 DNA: TGTGCCAGCAGCTTCTTAGCGGGGGCCGGGGAGACCCAGTGCTTC. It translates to CASSFLAGAGETQCF.